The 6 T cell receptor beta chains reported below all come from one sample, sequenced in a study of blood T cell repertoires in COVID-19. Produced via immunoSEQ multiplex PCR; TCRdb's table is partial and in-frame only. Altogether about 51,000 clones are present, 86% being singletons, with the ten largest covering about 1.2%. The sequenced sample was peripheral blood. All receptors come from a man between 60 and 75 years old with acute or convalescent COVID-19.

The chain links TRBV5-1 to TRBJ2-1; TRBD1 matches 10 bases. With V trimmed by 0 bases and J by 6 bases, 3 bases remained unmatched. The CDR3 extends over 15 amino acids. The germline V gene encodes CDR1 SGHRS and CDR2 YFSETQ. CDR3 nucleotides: TGCGCCAGCAGCTTGGCGGGACAGGGGACCAATGAGCAGTTCTTC. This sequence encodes CASSLAGQGTNEQFF.

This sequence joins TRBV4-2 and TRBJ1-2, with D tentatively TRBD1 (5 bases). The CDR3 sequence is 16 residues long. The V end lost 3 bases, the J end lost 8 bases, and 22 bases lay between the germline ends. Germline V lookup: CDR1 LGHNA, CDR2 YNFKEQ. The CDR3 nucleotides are TGTGCCAGCAGCCAGGAGGGTCAGGGTAGGGTTGAGGGCTACACCTTC. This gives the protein CASSQEGQGRVEGYTF.

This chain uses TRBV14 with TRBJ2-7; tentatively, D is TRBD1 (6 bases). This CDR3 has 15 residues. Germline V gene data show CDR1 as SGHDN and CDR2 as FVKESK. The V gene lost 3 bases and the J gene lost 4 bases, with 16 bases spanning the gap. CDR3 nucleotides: TGTGCCAGCAGCCACCGGGACACGGGCACTTACGAGCAGTACTTC. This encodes CASSHRDTGTYEQYF.

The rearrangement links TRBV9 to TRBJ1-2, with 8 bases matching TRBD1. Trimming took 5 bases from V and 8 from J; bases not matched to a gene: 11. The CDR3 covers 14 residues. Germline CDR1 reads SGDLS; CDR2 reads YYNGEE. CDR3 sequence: CASRQPGQVTGYTF. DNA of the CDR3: TGTGCCAGCAGACAGCCGGGACAGGTGACCGGCTACACCTTC.

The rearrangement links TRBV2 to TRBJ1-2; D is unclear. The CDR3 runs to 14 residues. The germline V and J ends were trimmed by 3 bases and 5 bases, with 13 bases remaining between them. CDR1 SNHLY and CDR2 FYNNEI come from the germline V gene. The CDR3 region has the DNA TGTGCCAGCAGTGACGCCACCTCGGGTTATGGCTACACCTTC. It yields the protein CASSDATSGYGYTF.

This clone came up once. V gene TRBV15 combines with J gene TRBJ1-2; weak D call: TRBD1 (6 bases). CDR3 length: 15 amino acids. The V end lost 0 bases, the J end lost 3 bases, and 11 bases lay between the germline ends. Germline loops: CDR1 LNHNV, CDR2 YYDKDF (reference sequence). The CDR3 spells CATSRELQGDYGYTF. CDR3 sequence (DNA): TGTGCCACCAGCAGAGAACTACAGGGTGACTATGGCTACACCTTC. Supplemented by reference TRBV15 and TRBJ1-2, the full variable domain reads DAMVIQNPRYQVTQFGKPVTLSCSQTLNHNVMYWYQQKSSQAPKLLFHYYDKDFNNEADTPDNFQSRRPNTSFCFLDIRSPGLGDTAMYLCATSRELQGDYGYTFGSGTRLTVV.